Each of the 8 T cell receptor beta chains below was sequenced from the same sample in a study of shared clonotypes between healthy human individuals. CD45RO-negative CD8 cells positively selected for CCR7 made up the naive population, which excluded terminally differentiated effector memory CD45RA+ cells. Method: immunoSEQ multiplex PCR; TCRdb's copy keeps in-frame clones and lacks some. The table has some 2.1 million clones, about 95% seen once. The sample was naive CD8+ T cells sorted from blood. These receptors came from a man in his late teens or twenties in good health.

The CDR3 here is CASSYSSGDVTGELFF. DNA for the CDR3: TGTGCCAGCAGTTACTCTAGTGGGGACGTCACCGGGGAGCTGTTTTTT. This chain links TRBV6-5 with TRBJ2-2; the D gene could be TRBD1 or TRBD2 (5 bases each). The CDR3 runs 16 residues. Trimming took off 0 bases at V and 4 bases at J, with 12 bases between the two ends. Germline V gene lookup returns CDR1 MNHEY and CDR2 SVGAGI.

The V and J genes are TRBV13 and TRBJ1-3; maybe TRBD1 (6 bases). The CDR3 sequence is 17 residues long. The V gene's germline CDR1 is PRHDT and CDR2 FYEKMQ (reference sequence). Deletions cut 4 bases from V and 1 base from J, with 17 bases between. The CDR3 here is CASSSDGGGGSGNTIYF. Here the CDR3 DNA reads TGTGCCAGCAGCTCAGATGGCGGGGGCGGTTCTGGAAACACCATATATTTT. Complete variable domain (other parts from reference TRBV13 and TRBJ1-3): AAGVIQSPRHLIKEKRETATLKCYPIPRHDTVYWYQQGPGQDPQFLISFYEKMQSDKGSIPDRFSAQQFSDYHSELNMSSLELGDSALYFCASSSDGGGGSGNTIYFGEGSWLTVV.

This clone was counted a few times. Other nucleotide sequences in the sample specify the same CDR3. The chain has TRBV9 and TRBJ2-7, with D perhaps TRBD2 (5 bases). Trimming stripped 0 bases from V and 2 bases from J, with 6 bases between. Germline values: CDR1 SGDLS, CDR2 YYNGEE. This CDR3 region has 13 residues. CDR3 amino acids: CASSVGGTYEQYF. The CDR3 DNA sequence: TGTGCCAGCAGCGTAGGAGGGACCTACGAGCAGTACTTC. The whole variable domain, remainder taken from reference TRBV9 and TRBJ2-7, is DSGVTQTPKHLITATGQRVTLRCSPRSGDLSVYWYQQSLDQGLQFLIQYYNGEERAKGNILERFSAQQFPDLHSELNLSSLELGDSALYFCASSVGGTYEQYFGPGTRLTVT.

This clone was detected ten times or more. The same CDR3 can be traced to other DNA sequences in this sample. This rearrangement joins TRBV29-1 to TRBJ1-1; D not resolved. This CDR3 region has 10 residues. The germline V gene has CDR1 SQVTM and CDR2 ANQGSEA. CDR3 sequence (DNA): TGCAGTGTGGTGTACACTGAAGCTTTCTTT. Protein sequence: CSVVYTEAFF.

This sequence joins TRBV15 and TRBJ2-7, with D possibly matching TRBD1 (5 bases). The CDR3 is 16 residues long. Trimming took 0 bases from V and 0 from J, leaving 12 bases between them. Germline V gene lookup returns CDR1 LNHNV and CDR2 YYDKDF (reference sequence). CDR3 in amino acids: CATSRDATESSYEQYF. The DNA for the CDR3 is TGTGCCACCAGCAGAGACGCGACAGAGAGCTCCTACGAGCAGTACTTC. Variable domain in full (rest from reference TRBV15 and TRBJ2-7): DAMVIQNPRYQVTQFGKPVTLSCSQTLNHNVMYWYQQKSSQAPKLLFHYYDKDFNNEADTPDNFQSRRPNTSFCFLDIRSPGLGDTAMYLCATSRDATESSYEQYFGPGTRLTVT.

The chain's CDR3 is CSVGGGSGYGYTF. CDR3 bases: TGCAGCGTTGGAGGTGGTTCCGGCTATGGCTACACCTTC. The chain uses TRBV29-1 and TRBJ1-2; D unresolved. Trimming removed 4 bases at V and 4 bases at J, with 13 bases between. The CDR3 is 13 amino acids. Germline V CDR1 and CDR2: SQVTM, ANQGSEA.

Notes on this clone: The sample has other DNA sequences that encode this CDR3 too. The CDR3 sequence: CASSLQGSNQPQHF. Here the CDR3 DNA reads TGTGCCAGCAGTCTACAGGGAAGCAATCAGCCCCAGCATTTT. The V gene is TRBV27, the J gene TRBJ1-5; tentative D call: TRBD1 (6 bases). The CDR3 contains 14 residues. Germline values: CDR1 MNHEY, CDR2 SMNVEV (reference sequence). The V end lost 5 bases, the J end lost 1 base, and 9 bases lay between the germline ends.

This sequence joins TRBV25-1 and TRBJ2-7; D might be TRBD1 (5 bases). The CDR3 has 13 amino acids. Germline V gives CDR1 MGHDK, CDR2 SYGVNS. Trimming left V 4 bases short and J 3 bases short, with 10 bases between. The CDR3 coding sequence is TGTGCCAGCAGTGCTTCGGACATCTACGAGCAGTACTTC. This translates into CASSASDIYEQYF.